This T cell receptor beta chain is from a study of blood T cell repertoires in COVID-19. Study at large: Sites in the United States, Italy and Spain provided acute and convalescent COVID-19 samples. From T cells, B-cell-depleted T cells, or PBMCs came the material, which was cDNA or gDNA.

Original processing notes: Reference gene primer amplification gave estimated nucleated cell counts. The repertoire was sequenced with immunoSEQ multiplex PCR; TCRdb's copy has only in-frame clones and lacks some. V, J and clone size are those of that table, while D and trimming were read from the DNA. The sample lists over 150,000 clones; 80% to 90% were seen once. The CDR3 loop spans 13 amino acids. V dropped 3 bases and J dropped 10 bases, with 13 bases sitting between them. In germline, CDR1 is LGHDT, CDR2 YNNKEL (reference sequence). Sequencing was carried out using peripheral blood. This TCR derives from a human donor in a cohort sampled during active COVID-19. The J gene is TRBJ2-1, the V gene TRBV3-1 (or the pseudogene TRBV3-2); D might be TRBD2 (5 bases). CDR3 sequence: CASSHGLRGEQFF. The DNA for the CDR3 is TGTGCCAGCAGCCACGGACTTCGCGGGGAGCAGTTCTTC.